These 25 T cell receptor beta chains were sequenced from one sample in a study of blood T cell repertoires in COVID-19. Sequencing used immunoSEQ multiplex PCR; TCRdb keeps in-frame clones, though not all of them. The sample holds approximately 170,000 clones, 84% seen once. The sequenced sample was PBMCs or T cells enriched from blood (not recorded which). These receptors originate from a woman in her fifties or sixties who had recovered from COVID-19.

V gene TRBV27 combines with J gene TRBJ2-3; TRBD2 matches 9 bases. Per the germline V gene, CDR1 is MNHEY and CDR2 is SMNVEV (reference sequence). V gave up 6 bases and J gave up 4 bases; unmatched junction bases: 8. The CDR3 runs 15 residues. CDR3 coding DNA: TGTGCCAGCAGACCTTATCTAGCGGGGTCAGATACGCAGTATTTT. Protein sequence: CASRPYLAGSDTQYF.

The chain combines TRBV18 with TRBJ2-1; 8 positions match TRBD2. V shed 2 bases, J shed 10 bases, and the junction held 4 bases outside the gene matches. Per germline, CDR1 KGHSH and CDR2 LQKENI. CDR3 length equals 13 residues. For the CDR3, the DNA is TGTGCCAGCTCACCAGGCGCGGGAGGCGAGCAGTTCTTC. It yields the protein CASSPGAGGEQFF.

The chain is built from TRBV4-3 and TRBJ1-6; 8 bases agree with TRBD1. Trimming removed 4 bases from V and 7 bases from J; junction bases left unmatched: 6. This CDR3 comprises 15 residues. Germline CDR1 and CDR2: LGHNA and YSLEER. CDR3 protein: CASSRWTGNNSPLHF. CDR3 DNA: TGCGCCAGCAGCCGCTGGACAGGGAACAATTCACCCCTCCACTTT.

The gene calls are TRBV10-3 and TRBJ1-1; 8 positions match TRBD1. Germline assignment: CDR1 ENHRY and CDR2 SYGVKD. This CDR3 has 15 amino acids. The V gene end was trimmed by 6 bases and the J gene end by 0 bases; junction bases not matched to a gene: 6. The CDR3 DNA follows: TGTGCCATCAGGTGGGCAGGGGGCGTGAACACTGAAGCTTTCTTT. The encoded protein is CAIRWAGGVNTEAFF.

The table lists this clone with a count of one. V usage is TRBV7-2 and J usage is TRBJ1-6; no firm D call. CDR1 is SGHTA and CDR2 is FQGNSA in the germline V gene. The CDR3 extends over 12 amino acids. V shed 3 bases and J shed 8 bases, with 5 bases lying between them. CDR3: CASSLEDSPLHF. The CDR3 bases are TGTGCCAGCAGCTTGGAGGATTCACCCCTCCACTTT.

The chain carries TRBV9 and TRBJ2-3, with D possibly matching TRBD2 (6 bases). There are 14 residues in the CDR3. Trimming removed 0 bases at V and 6 bases at J, with 11 bases between. Germline V gene data show CDR1 as SGDLS and CDR2 as YYNGEE. For the CDR3, the DNA is TGTGCCAGCAGCGTAGTTAGCGGCCCGGATACGCAGTATTTT. Its protein product is CASSVVSGPDTQYF.

V and J are TRBV6-5 and TRBJ2-1; 8 bases line up with TRBD2. Looked up from germline, CDR1 is MNHEY and CDR2 is SVGAGI. V gave up 5 bases and J gave up 8 bases; unmatched junction bases: 11. The CDR3 has 15 residues. For the CDR3, the DNA is TGTGCCAGCAGTCGCGGACTAGCAGCTTCCGATGAGCAGTTCTTC. Its translation is CASSRGLAASDEQFF.

The chain uses TRBV27 and TRBJ1-4; D remains unclear. Germline CDR1 MNHEY, CDR2 SMNVEV (reference sequence). V was shortened by 3 bases and J by 7 bases, with 12 bases between the two germline ends. CDR3 length: 14 amino acids. In DNA, the CDR3 is TGTGCCAGCAGTTTTCGAGGGCCGGGTGAAAAACTGTTTTTT. Protein sequence: CASSFRGPGEKLFF.

This chain links TRBV3-1 (or the pseudogene TRBV3-2) with TRBJ1-6; TRBD1 aligns across 8 bases. The J segment lost 10 bases and the V segment lost 5 bases, leaving 4 bases of the junction unmatched. The germline V gene has CDR1 LGHDT and CDR2 YNNKEL (reference sequence). The CDR3 is made up of 13 amino acids. The chain's CDR3 is CASSLQGGSPLHF. CDR3 bases: TGTGCCAGCAGCTTACAGGGGGGATCACCCCTCCACTTT.

V gene TRBV4-1 combines with J gene TRBJ2-7; 9 positions match TRBD1. The length of the CDR3 is 17 residues. From germline, CDR1 is MGHRA and CDR2 YSYEKL. V was clipped by 4 bases and J by 5 bases; unmatched bases: 15. The CDR3, as DNA: TGCGCCAGCAGCCTAGGGAGGATCGGGACAGGGAGCAACGAGCAGTACTTC. It translates to CASSLGRIGTGSNEQYF.

The chain has TRBV25-1 and TRBJ1-2, with unresolved D. Per the germline V gene, CDR1 is MGHDK and CDR2 is SYGVNS. This CDR3 contains 15 residues. The V and J ends lost 4 bases and 4 bases respectively, with 16 bases between them. The CDR3 DNA sequence: TGTGCCAGCAGTGTCGCGTGGGCGGGTGGCTATGGCTACACCTTC. Its translation is CASSVAWAGGYGYTF.

This clone has a handful of counts. The chain is built from TRBV5-1 and TRBJ2-7; D uncertain. V was cut by 0 bases and J by 0 bases, with 10 bases left in between. The CDR3 contains 15 residues. Germline V CDR1 and CDR2: SGHRS, YFSETQ. The CDR3 region is CASSLDSLSSYEQYF. CDR3 nucleotides: TGCGCCAGCAGCTTGGACAGTTTGAGCTCCTACGAGCAGTACTTC.

This chain joins TRBV7-8 and TRBJ1-5; no definite D call. V lost 2 bases to trimming and J lost 0 bases, with 14 bases between them. Germline V CDR1 and CDR2: SGHVS, FQNEAQ. The CDR3 totals 17 residues. This CDR3 reads CASSLSSGGYSNQPQHF. The CDR3, as DNA: TGTGCCAGCAGCTTATCAAGCGGTGGGTATAGCAATCAGCCCCAGCATTTT.

The chain has TRBV12-5 and TRBJ2-3, with 9 nucleotides matching TRBD1. Germline CDR1 reads LGHNT; CDR2 reads FRNRAP. V shed 1 base and J 2 bases; nucleotides not matched to a gene: 1. The CDR3 has 15 residues. CDR3 protein: CASGLGQGDTDTQYF. CDR3 DNA: TGTGCTAGTGGTTTGGGACAGGGGGACACAGATACGCAGTATTTT.

The chain employs TRBV3-1 (or the pseudogene TRBV3-2) and TRBJ2-3; D is perhaps TRBD1 (5 bases). From germline, CDR1 is LGHDT and CDR2 YNNKEL (reference sequence). This CDR3 region has 15 residues. Trimming pared 3 bases from V and 1 base from J, leaving 11 bases between. The CDR3 here is CASSHWGAGTDTQYF. CDR3 DNA: TGTGCCAGCAGCCATTGGGGCGCGGGCACAGATACGCAGTATTTT.

V is TRBV18 and J is TRBJ2-5; D is ambiguous. The CDR3 has 14 residues. Germline V gives CDR1 KGHSH, CDR2 LQKENI. The V end was cut by 3 bases, the J end by 1 base, with 9 bases between. As DNA, the CDR3 is TGTGCCAGCTCACCCAGTTTTTCCCAAGAGACCCAGTACTTC. It translates to CASSPSFSQETQYF.

In this sample, this clone turned up a few times. The chain couples TRBV3-1 (or the pseudogene TRBV3-2) to TRBJ2-3; D call uncertain. V lost 4 bases and J lost 2, with 7 bases in between. The length of the CDR3 is 13 residues. Germline loops: CDR1 LGHDT, CDR2 YNNKEL (reference sequence). CDR3: CASSLLYTDTQYF. CDR3 in DNA: TGTGCCAGCAGCCTGTTATACACAGATACGCAGTATTTT.

The V and J genes are TRBV4-2 and TRBJ2-1; the D gene is possibly TRBD1 (5 bases). Germline CDR1 LGHNA, CDR2 YNFKEQ. The CDR3 consists of 16 residues. With 4 bases removed from V and 4 bases from J, the gap between germline ends came to 17 bases. The CDR3 DNA reads as TGTGCCAGCAGCCCTCAGGGTACAGGTCAGTACAATGAGCAGTTCTTC. Translated, it gives CASSPQGTGQYNEQFF.

This chain joins TRBV19 and TRBJ2-2, with D unresolved. Germline CDR1 LNHDA, CDR2 SQIVND (reference sequence). The CDR3 length is 12 residues. Deletions cut 3 bases from V and 6 bases from J, with 5 bases between. The CDR3 region has the DNA TGTGCCAGTAGTATGCAGTCCGGGGAGCTGTTTTTT. Its translation is CASSMQSGELFF.

The count of this clone is one. This sequence joins TRBV10-3 and TRBJ1-6; 9 bases line up with TRBD1. The length of the CDR3 is 17 residues. With 0 bases clipped from V and 9 bases from J, the junction kept 9 bases outside the gene matches. CDR1 is ENHRY and CDR2 is SYGVKD in the germline V gene. CDR3 in amino acids: CAISESIGGTGFSPLHF. The CDR3 DNA reads TGTGCCATCAGTGAGTCGATAGGAGGGACAGGGTTTTCACCCCTCCACTTT.

The CDR3 sequence: CASSGSGARGETQYF. CDR3 DNA: TGTGCCAGCAGTGGATCAGGGGCTAGGGGAGAGACCCAGTACTTC. The chain carries TRBV2 and TRBJ2-5; possible D gene TRBD1, 6 bases. The CDR3 spans 15 residues. Trimming took 4 bases from V and 4 from J, leaving 16 bases between them. Germline loops: CDR1 SNHLY, CDR2 FYNNEI.

This clone was detected a few times. The V and J genes are TRBV5-1 and TRBJ1-6, with 8 bases that match TRBD1. Germline V gene lookup returns CDR1 SGHRS and CDR2 YFSETQ. The length of the CDR3 is 15 residues. After removal of 4 bases from V and 8 bases from J, the junction contained 8 bases not matched to a gene. CDR3 sequence (DNA): TGCGCCAGCAGCCGAGATACAGGGGGGTATTCACCCCTCCACTTT. Protein: CASSRDTGGYSPLHF. The full variable domain, in which reference TRBV5-1 and TRBJ1-6 provide the parts outside the CDR3, is KAGVTQTPRYLIKTRGQQVTLSCSPISGHRSVSWYQQTPGQGLQFLFEYFSETQRNKGNFPGRFSGRQFSNSRSEMNVSTLELGDSALYLCASSRDTGGYSPLHFGNGTRLTVT.

The rearrangement links TRBV7-9 to TRBJ1-4; TRBD1 agrees at 9 bases. Trimming removed 1 base from V and 7 bases from J; junction bases left unmatched: 1. The germline V gene has CDR1 SEHNR and CDR2 FQNEAQ (reference sequence). The CDR3 extends over 14 amino acids. CDR3 DNA sequence: TGTGCCAGCAGCTTAGACAGGGGGCCTGAAAAACTGTTTTTT. It translates to CASSLDRGPEKLFF.

This sequence joins TRBV6-5 and TRBJ2-5, with TRBD1 matching over 10 bases. The CDR3 has 14 residues. Germline V gives CDR1 MNHEY, CDR2 SVGAGI. V lost 5 bases to trimming and J lost 4 bases; unmatched junction nucleotides: 4. The chain's CDR3 is CASSPGQGVETQYF. The CDR3 region has the DNA TGTGCCAGCAGTCCCGGACAGGGGGTAGAGACCCAGTACTTC.

V and J are TRBV5-4 and TRBJ2-1, with D tentatively TRBD2 (7 bases). Germline loops: CDR1 SGHNT, CDR2 YYREEE (reference sequence). The CDR3 contains 16 residues. V was clipped by 4 bases and J by 6 bases, with 20 bases between them. The CDR3 protein is CASSPSGGGPPNEQFF. The CDR3 DNA sequence: TGTGCCAGCAGCCCCTCTGGGGGGGGGCCTCCCAATGAGCAGTTCTTC.